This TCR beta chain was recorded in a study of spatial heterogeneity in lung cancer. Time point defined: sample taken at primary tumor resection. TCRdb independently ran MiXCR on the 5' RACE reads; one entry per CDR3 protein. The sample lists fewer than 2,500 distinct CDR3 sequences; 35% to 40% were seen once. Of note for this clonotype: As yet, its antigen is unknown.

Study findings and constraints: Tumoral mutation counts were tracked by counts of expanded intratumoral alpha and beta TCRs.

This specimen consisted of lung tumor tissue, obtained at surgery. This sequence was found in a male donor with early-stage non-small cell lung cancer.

The CDR3 here is CASSLSRERRSYEQYF. Written as DNA, the CDR3 is TGTGCCAGCAGTTTAAGTCGGGAGCGCCGCTCCTACGAGCAGTACTTC. This chain joins TRBV28 and TRBJ2-7; maybe TRBD2 (6 bases). Between the trimmed V and J ends, which lost 2 bases and 0 bases, there was a span of 14 bases. Germline V lookup: CDR1 MDHEN, CDR2 SYDVKM. The CDR3 loop spans 16 amino acids.